The entry that follows covers one T cell receptor beta chain sequence. Its antigen remains unknown. Time point noted: sample taken at primary tumor resection. The cohort: under 80 early-stage, untreated non-small cell lung cancer patients. A single record per CDR3 protein comes from TCRdb applying MiXCR to the 5' RACE reads. The repertoire has about 45,000 distinct CDR3 sequences, approximately 6.3% of them found once; the top ten carry about 45%. V dropped 6 bases and J dropped 2 bases, with 5 bases sitting between them. There are 12 residues in the CDR3. The V gene's germline CDR1 is MNHEY and CDR2 SMNVEV (reference sequence). The sample originates from a study of spatial heterogeneity in lung cancer. General study findings and limits: Tumor TCRs that were ubiquitous and expanded showed up in blood more at resection than follow-up.

The chain uses TRBV27 and TRBJ2-1; D uncertain. Sequencing used PBMCs, obtained at surgery. This TCR came from a female donor with early-stage non-small cell lung cancer. Written as DNA, the CDR3 is TGTGCCAGCAGCATCCCCTACAATGAGCAGTTCTTC. Translation gives CASSIPYNEQFF.